A selection of T cell receptor beta chains follows, all from one sample in a study of identical twins. TCRdb used MiXCR to reprocess the 5' RACE reads, holding one entry per CDR3 protein. The sample holds over 550,000 distinct CDR3 sequences; about 7.1% are singletons and the top ten take around 1.6%. The sample also formed part of further work on yellow fever vaccine responses in identical twins.

Specimen: PBMCs. Receptor source: a woman between 18 and 29 years old in good health. The conserved cysteine and the conserved F or W are not part of the CDR3 here. A D gene is named only where the DNA matches it firmly.

cdr3_aa: ASSRGQEAF
j_call: TRBJ1-1
d_call: TRBD1
v_call: TRBV12-3/TRBV12-4

cdr3_aa: ASSRDRVGSGSQ
j_call: TRBJ1-6
d_call: .
v_call: TRBV12-3/TRBV12-4

cdr3_aa: ASSYSTGLNTEAF
j_call: TRBJ1-1
d_call: .
v_call: TRBV6-5

cdr3_aa: ASSLVPDQPQH
j_call: TRBJ1-5
d_call: .
v_call: TRBV5-1

cdr3_aa: ASSEQGMDSPLH
j_call: TRBJ1-6
d_call: TRBD1
v_call: TRBV7-9

cdr3_aa: ASSLAGEGSL
j_call: TRBJ2-1
d_call: .
v_call: TRBV7-9

cdr3_aa: ATSRDRQYNEQF
j_call: TRBJ2-1
d_call: .
v_call: TRBV15

cdr3_aa: SVVDTAAEAF
j_call: TRBJ1-1
d_call: .
v_call: TRBV29-1

cdr3_aa: ASSLRREGSYEQY
j_call: TRBJ2-7
d_call: TRBD2
v_call: TRBV12-3/TRBV12-4

cdr3_aa: ASSPMWGTSNTEAF
j_call: TRBJ1-1
d_call: .
v_call: TRBV11-1

cdr3_aa: ASSRGGGGYEQY
j_call: TRBJ2-7
d_call: .
v_call: TRBV28

cdr3_aa: ASSLLDNHEQF
j_call: TRBJ2-1
d_call: .
v_call: TRBV12-3/TRBV12-4

cdr3_aa: ASVPGEDADTQY
j_call: TRBJ2-3
d_call: .
v_call: TRBV12-3/TRBV12-4

cdr3_aa: ASSLTQGHDGYT
j_call: TRBJ1-2
d_call: .
v_call: TRBV5-1

cdr3_aa: SVIRGGRTGGYGYT
j_call: TRBJ1-2
d_call: TRBD1
v_call: TRBV29-1

cdr3_aa: SASAGLNEQY
j_call: TRBJ2-7
d_call: .
v_call: TRBV20-1

cdr3_aa: ASRLAEAYNEQF
j_call: TRBJ2-1
d_call: TRBD2
v_call: TRBV28

cdr3_aa: SARDAQLNTEAF
j_call: TRBJ1-1
d_call: .
v_call: TRBV20-1

cdr3_aa: ASGAGLAGGDEQF
j_call: TRBJ2-1
d_call: TRBD2
v_call: TRBV12-5

cdr3_aa: ASSLGQLITGELF
j_call: TRBJ2-2
d_call: .
v_call: TRBV5-1

cdr3_aa: SAPSTSGEQY
j_call: TRBJ2-7
d_call: TRBD2
v_call: TRBV20-1

cdr3_aa: ASSPQADYNEQF
j_call: TRBJ2-1
d_call: .
v_call: TRBV5-1

cdr3_aa: ASSLNPDSNYEQY
j_call: TRBJ2-7
d_call: .
v_call: TRBV5-1

cdr3_aa: ASRPTGTAHYEQY
j_call: TRBJ2-7
d_call: TRBD1
v_call: TRBV12-3/TRBV12-4

cdr3_aa: ASSRDPGGSNEQF
j_call: TRBJ2-1
d_call: .
v_call: TRBV12-3/TRBV12-4

cdr3_aa: ASSRTGQTGDTGELF
j_call: TRBJ2-2
d_call: TRBD1
v_call: TRBV4-1

cdr3_aa: ASSLQPPPYEQY
j_call: TRBJ2-7
d_call: .
v_call: TRBV7-2

cdr3_aa: ASGLVLAGGVSYNEQF
j_call: TRBJ2-1
d_call: TRBD2
v_call: TRBV12-5

cdr3_aa: ASSPIPSDSEAF
j_call: TRBJ1-1
d_call: .
v_call: TRBV7-6

cdr3_aa: ASSPEASQRRGEQF
j_call: TRBJ2-1
d_call: .
v_call: TRBV7-3

cdr3_aa: SVEAGFSYNEQF
j_call: TRBJ2-1
d_call: .
v_call: TRBV29-1

cdr3_aa: SAPMGHMNTEAF
j_call: TRBJ1-1
d_call: .
v_call: TRBV20-1

cdr3_aa: ASSTTAVNTEAF
j_call: TRBJ1-1
d_call: .
v_call: TRBV3-1

cdr3_aa: ASSPRPGQNYGYT
j_call: TRBJ1-2
d_call: TRBD1
v_call: TRBV7-2

cdr3_aa: ASSYSGRSGTGELF
j_call: TRBJ2-2
d_call: .
v_call: TRBV6-5

cdr3_aa: ASSRRGGWSETQY
j_call: TRBJ2-5
d_call: .
v_call: TRBV5-6

cdr3_aa: ASSWGLGREQETQY
j_call: TRBJ2-5
d_call: .
v_call: TRBV5-1

cdr3_aa: ASSPSGAGRSGANVLT
j_call: TRBJ2-6
d_call: .
v_call: TRBV28

cdr3_aa: SVALGTGELF
j_call: TRBJ2-2
d_call: .
v_call: TRBV29-1

cdr3_aa: ASSATGSLADTQY
j_call: TRBJ2-3
d_call: .
v_call: TRBV7-9

cdr3_aa: ASSQERGVRGPQETQY
j_call: TRBJ2-5
d_call: .
v_call: TRBV14

cdr3_aa: SARVGSNTGELF
j_call: TRBJ2-2
d_call: .
v_call: TRBV20-1

cdr3_aa: ASSLPRAGGSTDTQY
j_call: TRBJ2-3
d_call: TRBD2
v_call: TRBV5-1

cdr3_aa: SAGTVNYEQY
j_call: TRBJ2-7
d_call: .
v_call: TRBV20-1

cdr3_aa: ASSQERGSPSRTDTQY
j_call: TRBJ2-3
d_call: .
v_call: TRBV4-1